Presented here are 23 T cell receptor beta chains from one specimen sequenced in a study of regulatory T cells in long-lasting Graves disease. Both iRepertoire HTBI primers and Arm-PCR of CDR3 regions were used to build the TCR beta libraries. TCRdb reprocessed the multiplex PCR reads with MiXCR, giving one entry per CDR3 protein. The top ten clones hold 20% to 25% of a sample with roughly 440,000 distinct CDR3 sequences, roughly 15% of them seen once. Specified time point: newly diagnosed GD, antithyroid drugs for less than 3 months. Scientists built the TCR library using RNA that was extracted from PBMCs. These data were also filed under a second study, of T cells in Graves' hyperthyroidism and ophthalmopathy.

This material consisted of peripheral blood mononuclear cells (PBMCs), taken at new diagnosis, from a patient treated with antithyroid drugs. All receptors come from a woman between 18 and 30 years old with Graves disease.

This clonotype has ten or more counts. The gene calls are TRBV6-1 and TRBJ2-5; D is perhaps TRBD2 (7 bases). This CDR3 has 13 residues. Trimming left V 4 bases short and J 7 bases short, with 13 bases between. Germline V CDR1 and CDR2: MNHNS, SASEGT. CDR3 protein: CASSVRGGGTQYF. The CDR3 region has the DNA TGTGCCAGCAGTGTCAGGGGAGGGGGGACCCAGTACTTC.

This clonotype was observed many times. The V gene is TRBV7-2, the J gene TRBJ2-3; 13 positions match TRBD2. V lost 5 bases to trimming and J lost 4 bases; unmatched junction nucleotides: 6. Germline V gives CDR1 SGHTA, CDR2 FQGNSA. This CDR3 region has 16 residues. Written as DNA, the CDR3 is TGTGCCAGCAGCAGAACTAGCGGGAGGGACTCAGATACGCAGTATTTT. Translated, it gives CASSRTSGRDSDTQYF.

Only a few counts were recorded for this clonotype. The chain joins TRBV14 to TRBJ1-1, with D possibly being TRBD1 (5 bases). V lost 0 bases, J lost 6 bases, and 14 bases lay in between. CDR1 SGHDN and CDR2 FVKESK come from the germline V gene. CDR3 length: 15 residues. The CDR3, as DNA: TGTGCCAGCAGCCAAGATGGGGCACCATGGGCTGAAGCTTTCTTT. Its translation: CASSQDGAPWAEAFF.

At least ten counts were recorded for this clonotype. The chain employs TRBV7-8 and TRBJ2-1; TRBD2 agrees at 10 bases. V trimming: 7 bases; J trimming: 7 bases; junction bases outside the gene matches: 19. The CDR3 has 18 amino acids. Germline V gene data show CDR1 as SGHVS and CDR2 as FQNEAQ. The CDR3 loop reads CASNPLAGVSYYGNEQFF. The CDR3 nucleotides read TGTGCCAGCAACCCGCTAGCGGGAGTCTCCTATTACGGGAATGAGCAGTTCTTC.

The table lists this clonotype with many counts. This chain connects TRBV12-3 or TRBV12-4 to TRBJ2-7, with TRBD2 as a possible D gene (6 bases). The CDR3 extends over 15 amino acids. Trimming shortened V by 5 bases and J by 9 bases, and 23 bases separated the two germline ends. The DNA for the CDR3 is TGTGCCAGCAGTCCCTCCGGGAGTACTACTTCTGTGCAGTACTTC. Amino acid sequence: CASSPSGSTTSVQYF.

This sequence joins TRBV3-1 and TRBJ2-1; 10 bases agree with TRBD1. There are 16 residues in the CDR3. Trimming took 3 bases from V and 4 from J; bases not matched to a gene: 6. Germline-derived CDR1 and CDR2 are LGHDT and YNNKEL (reference sequence). In DNA, the CDR3 is TGTGCCAGCAGCCATTCCCGGGACAGGGGTTACAATGAGCAGTTCTTC. This gives the protein CASSHSRDRGYNEQFF.

This chain joins TRBV10-2 and TRBJ2-3; D remains unclear. CDR1 is WSHSY and CDR2 is SAAADI in the germline V gene. Trimming left V 7 bases short and J 2 bases short, with 19 bases between. The length of the CDR3 is 16 residues. The CDR3 region is CASKPTRSKYTDTQYF. The CDR3 DNA reads TGCGCCAGCAAACCGACTCGCTCTAAATACACAGATACGCAGTATTTT.

Many counts were recorded for this clonotype. The rearrangement uses TRBV5-1 and TRBJ2-7; D is unresolved. Trimming stripped 0 bases from V and 3 bases from J, with 13 bases between. The germline V gene encodes CDR1 SGHRS and CDR2 YFSETQ. This CDR3 comprises 15 residues. DNA of the CDR3: TGCGCCAGCAGCTTGGGTTGGCAGGCGATCTACGAGCAGTACTTC. It translates to CASSLGWQAIYEQYF.

This clonotype was counted many times. Possible read error: a much larger clone is one base away. V usage is TRBV7-8 and J usage is TRBJ1-1; TRBD1 is a possible D gene (5 bases). The CDR3 is made up of 13 amino acids. Germline lookup yields CDR1 SGHVS and CDR2 FQNEAQ. V gave up 5 bases and J gave up 1 base, with 8 bases separating them. CDR3 protein: CASSLDTNTEAFF. In nucleotides, the CDR3 is TGTGCCAGCAGCCTGGACACGAACACTGAAGCTTTCTTT.

This clonotype was detected many times. The gene calls are TRBV15 and TRBJ2-1; 7 bases line up with TRBD2. CDR1 is LNHNV and CDR2 is YYDKDF in the germline V gene (reference sequence). The CDR3 has 15 residues. Trimming at V came to 3 bases and at J to 5 bases, leaving 7 bases not matched to a gene. CDR3 nucleotide sequence: TGTGCCACCAGCAGTCGCGGCGGGAGAAACAATGAGCAGTTCTTC. Translation gives CATSSRGGRNNEQFF.

The rearrangement links TRBV6-1 to TRBJ2-1; D ambiguous. V lost 7 bases and J 7 bases, leaving 11 bases between the germline ends. The CDR3 is made up of 12 amino acids. Germline V CDR1 and CDR2: MNHNS, SASEGT. Here the CDR3 reads CASTSITNEQFF. As DNA, the CDR3 is TGTGCCAGCACATCGATTACAAATGAGCAGTTCTTC.

This clonotype was picked up many times. The chain joins TRBV11-2 to TRBJ1-2; 9 bases align to TRBD1. Per the germline V gene, CDR1 is SGHAT and CDR2 is FQNNGV. This CDR3 has 16 amino acids. After removal of 5 bases from V and 3 bases from J, the junction contained 10 bases not matched to a gene. The CDR3 sequence is CASSHTPRTGDYGYTF. The CDR3 region has the DNA TGTGCCAGCAGCCACACTCCCCGGACAGGGGACTATGGCTACACCTTC.

This clonotype has at least ten counts. The chain employs TRBV12-3 or TRBV12-4 and TRBJ2-5; D call uncertain. The CDR3 totals 14 residues. Trimming removed 3 bases from V and 1 base from J, with 9 bases in between. As DNA, the CDR3 is TGTGCCAGCAGTTTTCGAGTTCCCCAAGAGACCCAGTACTTC. Translated, it gives CASSFRVPQETQYF.

Turning to this clonotype: The CDR3 does not end in the conserved phenylalanine or tryptophan, so this is likely a read error. The V and J genes are TRBV5-5 and TRBJ1-2; D is unclear. Germline CDR1 reads SGHKS; CDR2 reads YYEKEE (reference sequence). The V gene lost 4 bases and the J gene lost 0 bases, with 10 bases spanning the gap. The CDR3 runs 14 residues. The CDR3: CASSPIDPNYGYTL. The CDR3 DNA sequence: TGTGCCAGCAGCCCTATCGACCCTAACTATGGCTACACCCTC.

This clonotype was observed at least ten times. The chain links TRBV10-3 to TRBJ2-1; D is uncertain. Trimming took 9 bases from V and 3 from J, leaving 12 bases between them. This CDR3 spans 13 amino acids. Per germline, CDR1 ENHRY and CDR2 SYGVKD. The chain's CDR3 is CAIRSPDYNEQFF. The CDR3 bases are TGTGCCATACGCTCCCCCGACTACAATGAGCAGTTCTTC.

The table lists this clonotype with many counts. This chain connects TRBV11-2 to TRBJ2-3, with TRBD2 identical over 10 bases. Germline trimming cut 3 bases from V and 2 bases from J; bases unmatched to any gene: 8. Germline V CDR1 and CDR2: SGHAT, FQNNGV. This CDR3 has 17 amino acids. The CDR3 loop reads CASSFNGLAVPTDTQYF. As DNA, the CDR3 is TGTGCCAGCAGCTTTAATGGACTAGCGGTCCCCACAGATACGCAGTATTTT.

This clonotype has just a few counts. V usage is TRBV7-2 and J usage is TRBJ1-4; D is perhaps TRBD1 (6 bases). CDR1 is SGHTA, CDR2 FQGNSA, per germline. The CDR3 extends over 15 amino acids. Trimming cost V 8 bases and J 10 bases, with 23 bases left between them. The CDR3 DNA sequence: TGTGCCAGCGGGGGCCCCGGGGGGCTAAGTGGAAAACTGTTTTTT. Protein sequence: CASGGPGGLSGKLFF.

This clonotype was counted a few times. The V gene is TRBV7-2, the J gene TRBJ1-1; TRBD1 matches at 7 bases. The CDR3 has 15 residues. The trim removed 4 bases at V and 1 base at J, leaving 6 bases unmatched. Germline values: CDR1 SGHTA, CDR2 FQGNSA. CDR3 in amino acids: CASSYEGQTNTEAFF. The CDR3 DNA reads TGTGCCAGCAGCTACGAGGGACAGACGAACACTGAAGCTTTCTTT.

This clonotype was picked up one time. Only one base separates this from a far larger clonotype, so it likely reflects a read error. This sequence joins TRBV7-9 and TRBJ2-1; D not resolved. This CDR3 is built from 14 residues. The germline V gene has CDR1 SEHNR and CDR2 FQNEAQ (reference sequence). As DNA, the CDR3 is TGTGCCAGCAGCGGGTTATCGGCAACTAATGAGCAGTCCTTC. Protein sequence: CASSGLSATNEQSF.

This clonotype was seen ten or more times. DNA of the CDR3: TGCGCCAGCAGCTTGGAGATCCTGGCAAATTCACCCCTCCACTTT. It specifies CASSLEILANSPLHF. The chain uses TRBV5-1 and TRBJ1-6; D remains ambiguous. This CDR3 is built from 15 residues. The V gene lost 0 bases and the J gene lost 7 bases, with 11 bases spanning the gap. Germline loops: CDR1 SGHRS, CDR2 YFSETQ.

This clonotype was picked up many times. The V gene is TRBV6-1, the J gene TRBJ1-2; tentative D call: TRBD1 (5 bases). CDR1 MNHNS and CDR2 SASEGT come from the germline V gene. This CDR3 spans 16 amino acids. The V and J ends lost 7 bases and 3 bases respectively, with 21 bases between them. DNA for the CDR3: TGTGCCAGCACCAATTTTCGCGGGGGGACGCACTATGGCTACACCTTC. Its protein product is CASTNFRGGTHYGYTF.

This clonotype was seen many times. The genes are TRBV12-3 or TRBV12-4 and TRBJ2-1; 9 nucleotides line up with TRBD2. The V segment lost 3 bases and the J segment 6 bases; nucleotides outside the gene matches: 9. The CDR3 sequence is 16 residues long. The CDR3 DNA is TGTGCCAGCAGTTTTCCCCGGCTAGCGGGGCGCAATGAGCAGTTCTTC. Its translation: CASSFPRLAGRNEQFF.

The gene calls are TRBV5-1 and TRBJ2-7; D is ambiguous. CDR1 and CDR2 from the germline V gene are SGHRS and YFSETQ. This CDR3 spans 13 amino acids. V was trimmed by 4 bases and J by 3 bases, leaving 11 bases between them. The CDR3 DNA sequence: TGCGCCAGCAGCACAAACAAAATCTACGAGCAGTACTTC. It specifies CASSTNKIYEQYF. Full variable domain (missing parts from reference TRBV5-1 and TRBJ2-7): KAGVTQTPRYLIKTRGQQVTLSCSPISGHRSVSWYQQTPGQGLQFLFEYFSETQRNKGNFPGRFSGRQFSNSRSEMNVSTLELGDSALYLCASSTNKIYEQYFGPGTRLTVT.